Below are 32 T cell receptor beta chains sequenced from a single sample in a study of blood T cell repertoires in COVID-19. The table came from immunoSEQ multiplex PCR; TCRdb's copy has only in-frame clones and leaves some out. This table holds 150,000 to 200,000 clones, around 81% found once. Sample: peripheral blood. Receptors were obtained from a man aged 55 to 70 with active or convalescent COVID-19.

This rearrangement joins TRBV28 to TRBJ2-3, with 7 bases that match TRBD1. The CDR3 spans 13 residues. J lost 4 bases, V lost 6 bases, and 4 bases had no gene match. In germline, CDR1 is MDHEN, CDR2 SYDVKM. CDR3 sequence reads: CASSRQGSDTQYF. DNA for the CDR3: TGTGCCAGCAGCAGACAGGGTTCAGATACGCAGTATTTT. The variable domain in full, with the rest retrieved from reference TRBV28 and TRBJ2-3, is DVKVTQSSRYLVKRTGEKVFLECVQDMDHENMFWYRQDPGLGLRLIYFSYDVKMKEKGDIPEGYSVSREKKERFSLILESASTNQTSMYLCASSRQGSDTQYFGPGTRLTVL.

This clone has only a few counts. The rearrangement uses TRBV7-9 and TRBJ1-1; 8 positions agree with TRBD1. Germline loops: CDR1 SEHNR, CDR2 FQNEAQ (reference sequence). CDR3 length: 14 amino acids. After removal of 2 bases from V and 2 bases from J, the junction contained 1 base not matched to a gene. The CDR3: CASSLQGANTEAFF. The CDR3, as DNA: TGTGCCAGCAGCTTACAGGGGGCAAACACTGAAGCTTTCTTT.

The chain employs TRBV6-5 and TRBJ1-4; no reliable D call. CDR1 is MNHEY, CDR2 SVGAGI, per germline. Deletions cut 7 bases from V and 0 bases from J, with 9 bases between. The CDR3 extends over 14 amino acids. CDR3 in amino acids: CASTIDATNEKLFF. CDR3 nucleotides: TGTGCCAGCACCATAGATGCAACTAATGAAAAACTGTTTTTT.

This clone came up a few times. V gene TRBV29-1 combines with J gene TRBJ2-4, with 7 bases matching TRBD1. V was clipped by 7 bases and J by 2 bases; unmatched bases: 5. Germline V lookup: CDR1 SQVTM, CDR2 ANQGSEA. This CDR3 region has 13 residues. The CDR3 protein is CSGVRGSKNIQYF. DNA for the CDR3: TGCAGCGGCGTCAGGGGGTCCAAAAACATTCAGTACTTC.

The chain carries TRBV14 and TRBJ2-3; 10 nucleotides align to TRBD2. Germline CDR1 and CDR2: SGHDN and FVKESK. This CDR3 is built from 17 residues. Trimming at V came to 4 bases and at J to 1 base, leaving 8 bases not matched to a gene. The DNA for the CDR3 is TGTGCCAGCAGCCGGCGGGCTAGCGGGGGTGGCACAGATACGCAGTATTTT. The encoded protein is CASSRRASGGGTDTQYF.

The V gene is TRBV9, the J gene TRBJ1-2; maybe TRBD1 (6 bases). V lost 3 bases to trimming and J lost 6 bases, with 12 bases between them. Germline CDR1 reads SGDLS; CDR2 reads YYNGEE. This CDR3 has 13 amino acids. The CDR3 reads CASSGTGLDGYTF. The DNA for the CDR3 is TGTGCCAGCAGCGGAACAGGGTTGGATGGCTACACCTTC.

This clone was found once. The CDR3 coding sequence is TGTGCCAGCAGCAAAACCGGGTTCACGCCTTACGAGCAGTACTTC. Protein product: CASSKTGFTPYEQYF. The chain uses TRBV2 and TRBJ2-7; D gene uncertain. Germline V CDR1 and CDR2: SNHLY, FYNNEI. V was clipped by 6 bases and J by 4 bases, with 19 bases between them. This CDR3 comprises 15 residues.

A single count supports this clone. V usage is TRBV28 and J usage is TRBJ2-7; 12 bases align to TRBD2. Trimming took 6 bases from V and 2 from J; bases not matched to a gene: 8. This CDR3 is built from 16 residues. Germline V gene lookup returns CDR1 MDHEN and CDR2 SYDVKM. CDR3 nucleotide sequence: TGTGCCAGCAGCCCAACTAGCGGGGGGAGGGCCTACGAGCAGTACTTC. Its protein product is CASSPTSGGRAYEQYF.

This sequence joins TRBV3-1 (or the pseudogene TRBV3-2) and TRBJ2-1; 10 bases align to TRBD2. V dropped 0 bases and J dropped 9; count of bases not matched to a gene: 17. Germline CDR1 reads LGHDT; CDR2 reads YNNKEL (reference sequence). CDR3 length: 19 residues. CDR3 loop: CASSQDRGIRLAGVAEQFF. Here the CDR3 DNA reads TGTGCCAGCAGCCAAGATCGGGGCATTAGGCTAGCGGGAGTTGCTGAGCAGTTCTTC.

V and J are TRBV10-3 and TRBJ2-1, with 7 bases fitting TRBD1. The V segment lost 0 bases and the J segment 6 bases; nucleotides outside the gene matches: 8. The CDR3 has 16 residues. CDR1 and CDR2 (germline): ENHRY, SYGVKD. CDR3 amino acids: CAISESPGSGGNEQFF. The DNA of the CDR3 is TGTGCCATCAGTGAGTCCCCAGGCTCAGGGGGCAATGAGCAGTTCTTC.

A few counts support this clone. The chain combines TRBV27 with TRBJ1-5; TRBD1 agrees at 7 bases. The V segment lost 3 bases and the J segment 1 base; nucleotides outside the gene matches: 6. The CDR3 length is 16 residues. CDR1 and CDR2 from the germline V gene are MNHEY and SMNVEV (reference sequence). CDR3 region: CASSLKGGASNQPQHF. In DNA, the CDR3 is TGTGCCAGCAGTTTGAAAGGGGGCGCAAGCAATCAGCCCCAGCATTTT.

This chain links TRBV7-2 with TRBJ2-7, with D tentatively TRBD2 (6 bases). Germline lookup yields CDR1 SGHTA and CDR2 FQGNSA. Trimming took off 4 bases at V and 1 base at J, with 11 bases between the two ends. The CDR3 totals 14 residues. CDR3 region: CASSYSGGSYEQYF. The CDR3 coding sequence is TGTGCCAGCAGCTACTCCGGGGGTTCCTACGAGCAGTACTTC.

The V gene is TRBV30, the J gene TRBJ1-2; 7 nucleotides agree with TRBD1. V was pared by 0 bases and J by 13 bases, with 8 bases of the junction left unmatched. CDR1 GTSNPN and CDR2 SVGIG come from the germline V gene (reference sequence). The CDR3 has 12 amino acids. CDR3 DNA: TGTGCCTGGAGTGTAAACAGGGGATTCGGCACCTTC. It encodes CAWSVNRGFGTF. Based on the CDR3 plus reference TRBV30 and TRBJ1-2, the full variable domain is SQTIHQWPATLVQPVGSPLSLECTVEGTSNPNLYWYRQAAGRGLQLLFYSVGIGQISSEVPQNLSASRPQDRQFILSSKKLLLSDSGFYLCAWSVNRGFGTFGSGTRLTVV.

This clone has just a few counts. The rearrangement uses TRBV7-9 and TRBJ2-1; 8 bases agree with TRBD1. The V and J ends lost 4 bases and 4 bases, in that order; junction bases with no gene match: 3. CDR3 length: 14 amino acids. Germline CDR1 is SEHNR and CDR2 is FQNEAQ (reference sequence). The CDR3 reads CASSSGQGYNEQFF. Here the CDR3 DNA reads TGTGCCAGCAGCTCCGGACAGGGTTACAATGAGCAGTTCTTC.

The chain combines TRBV4-1 with TRBJ1-4, with 8 bases that match TRBD1. The ends lost 6 bases at V and 8 bases at J; junction bases unmatched: 8. CDR3 size: 14 residues. Germline CDR1 is MGHRA and CDR2 is YSYEKL. CDR3 sequence (DNA): TGCGCCAGCAGTACGGGACAGGACGCCGAAAAACTGTTTTTT. This gives the protein CASSTGQDAEKLFF.

This rearrangement joins TRBV5-4 to TRBJ2-1, with 12 bases that match TRBD2. The germline CDR1 and CDR2 sequences are SGHNT and YYREEE (reference sequence). The CDR3 has 16 amino acids. V trimming: 4 bases; J trimming: 2 bases; junction bases outside the gene matches: 4. The CDR3 nucleotides read TGTGCCAGCAGCATGGGACTAGCGGGCACCTACAATGAGCAGTTCTTC. This gives the protein CASSMGLAGTYNEQFF.

V gene TRBV9 combines with J gene TRBJ2-1; TRBD2 might be the D (6 bases). The CDR3 extends over 16 amino acids. V was shortened by 0 bases and J by 8 bases, with 18 bases between the two germline ends. CDR1 SGDLS and CDR2 YYNGEE come from the germline V gene. The CDR3 spells CASSVVLSGLVDEQFF. The CDR3 DNA sequence: TGTGCCAGCAGCGTAGTTCTTAGCGGCCTAGTGGATGAGCAGTTCTTC.

The chain combines TRBV11-2 with TRBJ1-3; unclear D gene. The CDR3 length is 16 residues. Germline CDR1 reads SGHAT; CDR2 reads FQNNGV. V was clipped by 3 bases and J by 4 bases, with 16 bases between them. The CDR3 sequence is CASSFWSAGLGNTIYF. The DNA for the CDR3 is TGTGCCAGCAGCTTCTGGTCTGCGGGGTTGGGAAACACCATATATTTT.

The chain joins TRBV14 to TRBJ1-2; D may be TRBD1 (5 bases). Germline V CDR1 and CDR2: SGHDN, FVKESK. The CDR3 has 15 amino acids. Trimming stripped 4 bases from V and 0 bases from J, with 12 bases between. For the CDR3, the DNA is TGTGCCAGCAGCCGTACCCAGGGAACTAACTATGGCTACACCTTC. Its protein product is CASSRTQGTNYGYTF.

V gene TRBV7-2 combines with J gene TRBJ2-1, with 10 positions matching TRBD2. Germline V gives CDR1 SGHTA, CDR2 FQGNSA. The V and J ends lost 5 bases and 3 bases, in that order; junction bases with no gene match: 7. CDR3 length: 16 amino acids. The CDR3 DNA is TGTGCCAGCAGCGGACTAGCGGAGGGCCGCTACAATGAGCAGTTCTTC. Translating it yields CASSGLAEGRYNEQFF.

This sequence joins TRBV5-4 and TRBJ1-5; 10 positions match TRBD1. J was trimmed by 5 bases and V by 3 bases; bases with no gene match: 2. CDR1 SGHNT and CDR2 YYREEE come from the germline V gene (reference sequence). The CDR3 spans 14 residues. The CDR3 sequence is CASSSDRGDQPQHF. In nucleotides, the CDR3 is TGTGCCAGCAGCTCGGACAGGGGGGATCAGCCCCAGCATTTT.

CDR3 nucleotide sequence: TGCAGCGTTGAGGGGACTAGCGGGAGGGCCATTGAGCAGTTCTTC. Translation gives CSVEGTSGRAIEQFF. V and J are TRBV29-1 and TRBJ2-1, with 16 nucleotides matching TRBD2. Germline assignment: CDR1 SQVTM and CDR2 ANQGSEA. The CDR3 spans 15 residues. Unmatched junction bases numbered 5, after V lost 3 bases and J lost 9 bases.

The chain combines TRBV2 with TRBJ2-5; TRBD2 matches 8 bases. After removal of 9 bases from V and 5 bases from J, the junction contained 11 bases not matched to a gene. Looked up from germline, CDR1 is SNHLY and CDR2 is FYNNEI. CDR3 size: 14 residues. CDR3 bases: TGTGCCAGTTGGAGGGCTAGCGGGCGTGAGACCCAGTACTTC. Its translation is CASWRASGRETQYF.

The CDR3 protein is CASSQQSNTEAFF. The CDR3 DNA is TGTGCCAGCTCTCAACAGTCCAACACTGAAGCTTTCTTT. The chain couples TRBV18 to TRBJ1-1; no firm D call. Germline loops: CDR1 KGHSH, CDR2 LQKENI. Trimming pared 6 bases from V and 2 bases from J, leaving 10 bases between. The CDR3 has 13 residues.

This chain connects TRBV20-1 to TRBJ1-6; perhaps TRBD1 as D (5 bases). V dropped 3 bases and J dropped 2 bases, with 11 bases sitting between them. CDR3 length: 15 amino acids. The germline V gene encodes CDR1 DFQATT and CDR2 SNEGSKA (reference sequence). In nucleotides, the CDR3 is TGCAGTGCTAGTGGGCGGGGCGCCTATAATTCACCCCTCCACTTT. Translating it yields CSASGRGAYNSPLHF.

V usage is TRBV29-1 and J usage is TRBJ1-1; TRBD1 matches at 7 bases. The CDR3 contains 13 residues. In germline, CDR1 is SQVTM, CDR2 ANQGSEA. Trimming cost V 7 bases and J 0 bases; bases outside gene matches: 5. The CDR3 bases are TGCAGCGCCGGGGACAGAGTGAACACTGAAGCTTTCTTT. This gives the protein CSAGDRVNTEAFF.

The genes are TRBV6-4 and TRBJ2-3; D unresolved. From germline, CDR1 is MRHNA and CDR2 SNTAGT. The CDR3 spans 13 residues. Trimming cost V 3 bases and J 7 bases, with 11 bases left between them. Here the CDR3 reads CASSDDLANTQYF. In DNA form, the CDR3 reads TGTGCCAGCAGTGATGACTTAGCTAATACGCAGTATTTT.

In this sample, this clone turned up a few times. This rearrangement joins TRBV12-3 or TRBV12-4 to TRBJ1-2; D possibly corresponds to TRBD1 (5 bases). This CDR3 has 12 residues. The V gene lost 6 bases and the J gene lost 6 bases, with 11 bases spanning the gap. Here the CDR3 reads CASSPNRNGYTF. The CDR3 coding sequence is TGTGCCAGCAGCCCCAACAGGAATGGCTACACCTTC.

Many counts were recorded for this clone. The chain uses TRBV6-6 and TRBJ2-2; 8 bases map to TRBD2. V was clipped by 5 bases and J by 0 bases; unmatched bases: 8. This CDR3 comprises 17 residues. Germline V gives CDR1 MNHNY, CDR2 SVGAGI (reference sequence). The CDR3 loop is CASSHQSTSANTGELFF. The DNA for the CDR3 is TGTGCCAGCAGTCACCAATCGACTAGCGCGAACACCGGGGAGCTGTTTTTT.

The V call is TRBV10-3, the J call TRBJ2-7; 9 bases are shared with TRBD1. The CDR3 spans 14 residues. With V trimmed by 5 bases and J by 5 bases, 7 bases remained unmatched. The germline CDR1 and CDR2 sequences are ENHRY and SYGVKD. CDR3 in DNA: TGTGCCATCAGTTCGTCCGGGACAGGGAACGAGCAGTACTTC. It codes for CAISSSGTGNEQYF.

V gene TRBV6-5 combines with J gene TRBJ2-1; 8 bases fit TRBD2. CDR3 size: 15 residues. Germline assignment: CDR1 MNHEY and CDR2 SVGAGI. V lost 5 bases, J lost 7 bases, and 10 bases stayed unmatched. The DNA for the CDR3 is TGTGCCAGCAGTCCTCGTACTAGCGGAAGAAATGAGCAGTTCTTC. Translation: CASSPRTSGRNEQFF.

The CDR3 bases are TGTGCCAGCAGCCCTAGCACAGATACGCAGTATTTT. Protein product: CASSPSTDTQYF. The rearrangement links TRBV5-4 to TRBJ2-3; D gene uncertain. Germline V lookup: CDR1 SGHNT, CDR2 YYREEE (reference sequence). Trimming took 4 bases from V and 0 from J, leaving 3 bases between them. The length of the CDR3 is 12 residues.